The T cell receptor (beta chain) under discussion was sequenced for a study of T cells after posttransplantation cyclophosphamide. Peripheral blood was collected from the related graft donor on the marrow donation day. This CDR3 is built from 17 residues. Unmatched junction bases numbered 11, after V lost 0 bases and J lost 5 bases. Germline CDR1 is MGHRA and CDR2 is YSYEKL. This clone was counted many times. Its antigen is undetermined. General study findings and limits: Donor CD8+ memory clones often dominated recipient blood repertoires at later times. Recipient CMV seropositivity and CMV reactivation strongly tracked TRB clonality. Blood and skin or GI T cell repertoires showed limited TRB overlap.

Method: immunoSEQ multiplex PCR; TCRdb's copy keeps in-frame clones and lacks some. The sample is made up of around 26,000 clones, none counted only once. What was sequenced was PBMCs. This chain links TRBV4-1 with TRBJ2-3; 7 positions agree with TRBD2. This clonotype was obtained from a woman aged 50 to 60 in good health, CMV-negative, and a related stem cell transplant donor. As DNA, the CDR3 is TGCGCCAGCAGCCAAGAGAACCTAGCGGCAGATCGAGATACGCAGTATTTT. Translated, it gives CASSQENLAADRDTQYF.